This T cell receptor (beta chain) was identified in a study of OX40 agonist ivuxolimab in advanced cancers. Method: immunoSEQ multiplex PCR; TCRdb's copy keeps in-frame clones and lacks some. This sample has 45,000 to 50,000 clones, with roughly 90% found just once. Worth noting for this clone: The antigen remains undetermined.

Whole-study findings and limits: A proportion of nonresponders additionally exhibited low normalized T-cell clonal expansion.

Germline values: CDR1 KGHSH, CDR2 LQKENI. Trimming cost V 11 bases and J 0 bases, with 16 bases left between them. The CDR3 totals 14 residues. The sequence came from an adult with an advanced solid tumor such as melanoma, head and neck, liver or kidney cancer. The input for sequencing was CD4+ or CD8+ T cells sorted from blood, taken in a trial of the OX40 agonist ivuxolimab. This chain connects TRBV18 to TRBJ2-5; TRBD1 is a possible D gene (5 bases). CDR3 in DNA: TGTGCCGCCCGGGTGTCGACAGACCAAGAGACCCAGTACTTC. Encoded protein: CAARVSTDQETQYF.